This entry lists 16 T cell receptor beta chains sequenced from one sample in a study of T cell repertoires in cytomegalovirus infection. TCRdb processed the reads anew with MiXCR; each CDR3 protein has one entry. This sample has 170,000 or so distinct CDR3 sequences; about an eighth occur once, and the top ten carry around 27%. Specimen: PBMCs. The receptors here all came from a human donor in good health (CMV status not recorded). Some clones in this sample may be carry-over from other donors' samples.

The sample holds one count of this clonotype. One end of the junction fails to match germline, which may point to a read error. V usage is TRBV28 and J usage is TRBJ2-5; no clear D. This CDR3 comprises 11 residues. Germline assignment: CDR1 MDHEN and CDR2 SYDVKM. DNA of the CDR3: TGTGCCAGCAGTTTGGAAGAGATCCAGTACTTC. Residues: CASSLEEIQYF.

There are many counts of this clonotype. The rearrangement uses TRBV6-5 and TRBJ2-7; TRBD2 agrees at 11 bases. The junction had 6 bases not matched to a gene; V was cut back by 0 bases and J by 2 bases. This CDR3 contains 17 residues. Germline CDR1 and CDR2: MNHEY and SVGAGI. The CDR3 bases are TGTGCCAGCAGTTACTCGCGCGGACTAGCGGGCCCCTACGAGCAGTACTTC. This sequence encodes CASSYSRGLAGPYEQYF.

The CDR3 sequence: CASSLARSGGVGVNTEAFF. DNA for the CDR3: TGTGCCAGCAGCTTGGCCAGGAGTGGTGGGGTAGGAGTGAACACTGAAGCTTTCTTT. The V gene is TRBV5-5, the J gene TRBJ1-1, with D hard to call. Trimming removed 0 bases from V and 0 bases from J, with 21 bases in between. The germline V gene encodes CDR1 SGHKS and CDR2 YYEKEE (reference sequence). This CDR3 contains 19 residues.

This clonotype was seen at least ten times. The chain joins TRBV7-9 to TRBJ1-2, with a possible D match to TRBD1 (6 bases). This CDR3 is 15 amino acids long. Germline CDR1 SEHNR, CDR2 FQNEAQ (reference sequence). Trimming left V 5 bases short and J 4 bases short, with 17 bases between. This CDR3 reads CASSVYRDKPYGYTF. The CDR3 DNA sequence: TGTGCCAGCAGCGTTTACCGGGACAAGCCCTATGGCTACACCTTC.

The rearrangement joins TRBV5-1 to TRBJ2-5; D unclear. The CDR3 length is 14 residues. V was shortened by 3 bases and J by 4 bases, with 13 bases between the two germline ends. In germline, CDR1 is SGHRS, CDR2 YFSETQ. The CDR3 bases are TGCGCCAGCAGCTCCAGCGACATATTAGAGACCCAGTACTTC. It specifies CASSSSDILETQYF. The full variable domain, completed using reference TRBV5-1 and TRBJ2-5, is KAGVTQTPRYLIKTRGQQVTLSCSPISGHRSVSWYQQTPGQGLQFLFEYFSETQRNKGNFPGRFSGRQFSNSRSEMNVSTLELGDSALYLCASSSSDILETQYFGPGTRLLVL.

The chain combines TRBV12-5 with TRBJ2-6, with unresolved D. V lost 1 base and J 6 bases, leaving 7 bases between the germline ends. The germline gives CDR1 LGHNT, CDR2 FRNRAP. The length of the CDR3 is 14 residues. Here the CDR3 reads CASGLDTLANVLTF. The CDR3 region has the DNA TGTGCTAGTGGTTTGGATACGTTGGCCAACGTCCTGACTTTC.

There are a few counts of this clonotype. J is TRBJ1-5 and V is TRBV4-1; D remains unclear. The CDR3 sequence is 13 residues long. CDR1 is MGHRA, CDR2 YSYEKL, per germline. Deletions cut 0 bases from V and 6 bases from J, with 6 bases between. In DNA, the CDR3 is TGCGCCAGCAGCCAAGATGACGGTCAGCCCCAGCATTTT. Translated: CASSQDDGQPQHF.

The table lists this clonotype with many counts. This sequence joins TRBV28 and TRBJ2-7; tentative D call: TRBD2 (5 bases). CDR3 length equals 11 residues. V was trimmed by 4 bases and J by 13 bases, leaving 14 bases between them. Germline lookup yields CDR1 MDHEN and CDR2 SYDVKM. The CDR3 coding sequence is TGTGCCAGCAGTTCTGGACGGGCGGGCTACTTC. Its protein product is CASSSGRAGYF.

The chain has TRBV5-6 and TRBJ1-1, with TRBD1 matching 10 bases. CDR1 is SGHDT, CDR2 YYEEEE, per germline. With V trimmed by 3 bases and J by 4 bases, 6 bases remained unmatched. This CDR3 spans 15 amino acids. This CDR3 is CASSSGTGAVTEAFF. The CDR3, as DNA: TGTGCCAGCAGCTCCGGGACAGGGGCGGTCACTGAAGCTTTCTTT.

On this clonotype itself: A read error is possible here, since a much larger clone lies one base away. J is TRBJ1-5 and V is TRBV19; a weak D match, TRBD1 (5 bases). Germline V gene sequence: CDR1 LNHDA, CDR2 SQIVND (reference sequence). V shed 8 bases and J shed 5 bases, with 25 bases lying between them. The CDR3 spans 17 residues. The CDR3 DNA sequence: TGTGCCAGTCGTGTTGGGGGGATTCGATATGGCGATCAGCCCCAGCATTTT. It is translated as CASRVGGIRYGDQPQHF.

This sequence joins TRBV12-3 or TRBV12-4 and TRBJ2-7; 8 bases are a match to TRBD1. The CDR3 runs 15 residues. V shed 4 bases, J shed 4 bases, and the junction held 9 bases outside the gene matches. CDR3 sequence: CASSSPRTGFYEQYF. CDR3 sequence (DNA): TGTGCCAGCAGTTCCCCTAGGACAGGGTTTTACGAGCAGTACTTC.

This clonotype was counted ten times or more. The chain recombines TRBV7-9 with TRBJ2-2; D is perhaps TRBD2 (6 bases). The CDR3 totals 16 residues. Germline assignment: CDR1 SEHNR and CDR2 FQNEAQ (reference sequence). V was cut by 5 bases and J by 6 bases, with 19 bases left in between. The CDR3 spells CASSGAGGRKAGELFF. The DNA of the CDR3 is TGTGCCAGCAGCGGAGCTGGAGGGCGAAAGGCCGGGGAGCTGTTTTTT.

The chain uses TRBV2 and TRBJ1-5; a weak D match, TRBD1 (6 bases). This CDR3 is 14 amino acids long. V lost 6 bases and J 10 bases, leaving 19 bases between the germline ends. CDR1 SNHLY and CDR2 FYNNEI come from the germline V gene. This CDR3 is CASRTGQIISPQHF. CDR3 bases: TGTGCCAGCAGAACAGGACAGATAATCAGCCCCCAGCATTTT. The variable domain in full, with the rest retrieved from reference TRBV2 and TRBJ1-5, is EPEVTQTPSHQVTQMGQEVILRCVPISNHLYFYWYRQILGQKVEFLVSFYNNEISEKSEIFDDQFSVERPDGSNFTLKIRSTKLEDSAMYFCASRTGQIISPQHFGDGTRLSIL.

This clonotype was detected ten times or more. V usage is TRBV7-8 and J usage is TRBJ2-7; unclear D gene. V gave up 1 base and J gave up 5 bases, with 3 bases separating them. CDR1 and CDR2 from the germline V gene are SGHVS and FQNEAQ. The CDR3 is 11 residues long. The CDR3 spells CASSLGDEQYF. The CDR3 DNA reads as TGTGCCAGCAGCTTAGGGGACGAGCAGTACTTC.

The chain links TRBV7-9 to TRBJ1-6, with unresolved D. Trimming cost V 5 bases and J 8 bases, with 7 bases left between them. The CDR3 is made up of 12 amino acids. Germline CDR1 SEHNR, CDR2 FQNEAQ (reference sequence). CDR3 loop: CASSMGDSPLHF. CDR3 bases: TGTGCCAGCAGCATGGGAGATTCACCCCTCCACTTT.

Many counts were recorded for this clonotype. This chain uses TRBV7-3 with TRBJ2-1; 9 nucleotides agree with TRBD2. V shed 1 base and J 7 bases; nucleotides not matched to a gene: 2. Germline CDR1 is SGHTA and CDR2 is FQGTGA. The CDR3 is 14 amino acids. DNA of the CDR3: TGTGCCAGCAGCTTAATGGGACTAGCAAATGAGCAGTTCTTC. The encoded protein is CASSLMGLANEQFF. Variable domain in full (rest from reference TRBV7-3 and TRBJ2-1): GAGVSQTPSNKVTEKGKYVELRCDPISGHTALYWYRQSLGQGPEFLIYFQGTGAADDSGLPNDRFFAVRPEGSVSTLKIQRTERGDSAVYLCASSLMGLANEQFFGPGTRLTVL.